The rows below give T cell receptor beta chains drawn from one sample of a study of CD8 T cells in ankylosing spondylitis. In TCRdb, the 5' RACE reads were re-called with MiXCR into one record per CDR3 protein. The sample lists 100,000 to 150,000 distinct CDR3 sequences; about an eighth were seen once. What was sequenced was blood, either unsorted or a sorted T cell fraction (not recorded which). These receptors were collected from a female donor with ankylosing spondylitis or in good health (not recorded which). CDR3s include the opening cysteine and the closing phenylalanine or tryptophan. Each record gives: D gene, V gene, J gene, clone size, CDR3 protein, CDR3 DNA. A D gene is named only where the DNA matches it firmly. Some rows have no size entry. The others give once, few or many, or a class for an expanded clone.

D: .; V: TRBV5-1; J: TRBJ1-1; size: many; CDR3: CASSLVVGNEAFF; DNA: TGCGCCAGCAGCTTGGTTGTGGGTAATGAAGCTTTCTTT
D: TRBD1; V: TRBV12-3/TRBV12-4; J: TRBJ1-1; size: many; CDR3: CASSPRDREAFF; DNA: TGTGCCAGCAGCCCCCGGGACAGAGAAGCTTTCTTT
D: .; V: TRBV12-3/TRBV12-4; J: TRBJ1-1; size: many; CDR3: CASSLAELNTEAFF; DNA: TGTGCCAGCAGTTTAGCCGAATTGAACACTGAAGCTTTCTTT
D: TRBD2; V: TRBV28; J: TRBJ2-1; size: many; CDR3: CASRAGGAANEQFF; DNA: TGTGCCAGCAGAGCGGGGGGGGCAGCTAATGAGCAGTTCTTC
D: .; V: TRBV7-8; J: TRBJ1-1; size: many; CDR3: CASSPQGSNTEAFF; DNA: TGTGCCAGCAGCCCCCAGGGATCGAACACTGAAGCTTTCTTT
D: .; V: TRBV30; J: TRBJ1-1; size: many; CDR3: CAWTLSLRPEAFF; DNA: TGTGCCTGGACACTATCCCTGAGGCCTGAAGCTTTCTTT
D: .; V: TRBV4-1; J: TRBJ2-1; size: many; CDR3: CASSPSQNEQFF; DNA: TGCGCCAGCAGCCCTTCCCAAAATGAGCAGTTCTTC
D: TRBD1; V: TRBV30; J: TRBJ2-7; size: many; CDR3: CAWSRDRLSYEQYF; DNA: TGTGCCTGGAGTCGGGACAGACTCTCCTACGAGCAGTACTTC
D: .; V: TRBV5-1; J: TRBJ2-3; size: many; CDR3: CASSQGHDTQYF; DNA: TGCGCCAGCAGCCAGGGCCACGATACGCAGTATTTT
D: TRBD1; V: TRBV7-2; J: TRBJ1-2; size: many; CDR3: CASSFSGGDTVYGYTF; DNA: TGTGCCAGCAGCTTTTCAGGGGGCGATACGGTCTATGGCTACACCTTC
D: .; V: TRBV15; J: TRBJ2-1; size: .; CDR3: CATSRDPKGGEQFF; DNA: TGTGCCACCAGCAGAGATCCTAAGGGGGGTGAGCAGTTCTTC
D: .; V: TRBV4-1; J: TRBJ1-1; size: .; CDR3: CASSQTVNTEAFF; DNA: TGCGCCAGCAGCCAGACTGTAAACACTGAAGCTTTCTTT
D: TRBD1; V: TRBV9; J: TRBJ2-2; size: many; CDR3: CASSPRTLGTVPTGELFF; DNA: TGTGCCAGCAGCCCCCGGACCCTCGGGACAGTACCCACCGGGGAGCTGTTTTTT
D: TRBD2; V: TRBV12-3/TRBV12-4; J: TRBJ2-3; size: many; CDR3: CASSLRLAISTDTQYF; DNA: TGTGCCAGCAGTTTAAGACTAGCAATAAGCACAGATACGCAGTATTTT
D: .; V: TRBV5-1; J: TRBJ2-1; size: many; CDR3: CASSLGTPNSNEQFF; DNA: TGCGCCAGCAGCTTGGGGACCCCAAATTCCAATGAGCAGTTCTTC
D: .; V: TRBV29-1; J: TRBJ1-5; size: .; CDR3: CSVGDTLNQHQHF; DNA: TGCAGCGTTGGGGACACCCTCAATCAGCACCAGCACTTT
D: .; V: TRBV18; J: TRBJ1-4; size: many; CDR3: CASSPDQGRGGKLFF; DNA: TGTGCCAGCTCACCGGATCAGGGTAGGGGAGGAAAACTGTTTTTT
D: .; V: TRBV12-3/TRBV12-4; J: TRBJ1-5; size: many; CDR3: CASSLGAPRQGPQHF; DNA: TGTGCCAGCAGTTTGGGGGCGCCTCGTCAGGGGCCCCAGCATTTT
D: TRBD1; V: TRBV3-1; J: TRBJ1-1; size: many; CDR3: CASSQQGADTEAFF; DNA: TGTGCCAGCAGCCAACAGGGGGCGGACACTGAAGCTTTCTTT
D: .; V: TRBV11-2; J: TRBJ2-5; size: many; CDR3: CASSLDGQLFSQTQYF; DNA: TGTGCCAGCAGCTTAGATGGACAGCTCTTTAGTCAGACCCAGTACTTC
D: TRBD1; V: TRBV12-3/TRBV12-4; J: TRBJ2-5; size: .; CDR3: CASSSQGGLETQYF; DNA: TGTGCCAGCAGTTCACAAGGGGGCTTGGAGACCCAGTACTTC
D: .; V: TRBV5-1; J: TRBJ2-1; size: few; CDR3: CASSRGGTIEQFF; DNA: TGCGCCAGCAGCCGTGGGGGCACAATAGAGCAGTTCTTC
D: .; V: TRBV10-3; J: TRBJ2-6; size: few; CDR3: CAISSGASGANVLTF; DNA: TGTGCCATCAGTTCAGGGGCCTCTGGGGCCAACGTCCTGACTTTC
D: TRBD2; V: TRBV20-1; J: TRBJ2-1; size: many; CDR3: CSATSGRTDEQFF; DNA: TGCAGTGCTACTAGCGGGAGAACGGATGAGCAGTTCTTC
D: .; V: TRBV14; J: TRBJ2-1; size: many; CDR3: CASSQALSGGKSNEQFF; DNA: TGTGCCAGCAGCCAAGCTCTGTCCGGCGGGAAGAGCAATGAGCAGTTCTTC
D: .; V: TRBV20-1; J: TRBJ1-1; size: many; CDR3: CSARRDGDMNTEAFF; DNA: TGCAGTGCTAGAAGGGATGGCGACATGAACACTGAAGCTTTCTTT
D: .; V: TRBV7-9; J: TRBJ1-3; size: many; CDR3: CASSLVHESGNTIYF; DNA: TGTGCCAGCAGCTTAGTGCATGAATCTGGAAACACCATATATTTT
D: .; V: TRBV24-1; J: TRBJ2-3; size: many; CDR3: CATSDPTSRGDTQYF; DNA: TGTGCCACCAGTGACCCGACAAGCAGGGGAGATACGCAGTATTTT
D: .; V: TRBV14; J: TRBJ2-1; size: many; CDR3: CASSHPYNEQFF; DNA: TGTGCCAGCAGCCACCCTTACAATGAGCAGTTCTTC
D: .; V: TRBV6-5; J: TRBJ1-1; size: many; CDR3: CASSTLLGRSGAFF; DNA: TGTGCCAGCAGTACTCTGTTGGGCAGGTCGGGAGCTTTCTTT
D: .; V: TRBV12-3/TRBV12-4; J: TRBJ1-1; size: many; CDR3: CASRRGLLAPEAFF; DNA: TGTGCCAGCAGACGTGGACTTCTGGCCCCTGAAGCTTTCTTT
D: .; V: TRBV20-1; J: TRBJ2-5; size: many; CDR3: CSARTVQETQYF; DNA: TGCAGTGCTAGAACAGTCCAGGAGACCCAGTACTTC
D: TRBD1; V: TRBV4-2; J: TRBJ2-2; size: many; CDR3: CASSLRPTYRGQNTGELFF; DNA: TGTGCCAGCAGCCTCCGCCCTACCTACAGGGGCCAGAACACCGGGGAGCTGTTTTTT
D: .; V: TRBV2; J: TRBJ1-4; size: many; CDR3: CASSGVVTIEKLFF; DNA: TGTGCCAGCAGTGGGGTCGTCACTATCGAAAAACTGTTTTTT
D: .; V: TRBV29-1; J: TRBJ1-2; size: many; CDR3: CSSWDNGYTF; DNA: TGCAGCTCATGGGACAATGGCTACACCTTC
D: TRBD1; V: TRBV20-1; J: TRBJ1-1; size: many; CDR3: CSATGTGGRDTEAFF; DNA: TGCAGTGCCACCGGGACAGGGGGCAGGGACACTGAAGCTTTCTTT
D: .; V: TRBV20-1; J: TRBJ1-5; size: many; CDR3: CSARVSLGINQPQHF; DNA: TGCAGTGCTAGAGTTTCTCTAGGGATTAATCAGCCCCAGCATTTT
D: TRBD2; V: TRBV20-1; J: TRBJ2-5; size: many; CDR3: CSARGLAGGPVQETQYF; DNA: TGCAGTGCTAGGGGCCTAGCGGGAGGACCCGTCCAAGAGACCCAGTACTTC
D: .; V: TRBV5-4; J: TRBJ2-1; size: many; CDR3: CASAYGGEVNEQFF; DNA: TGTGCCAGCGCATACGGAGGTGAGGTCAATGAGCAGTTCTTC
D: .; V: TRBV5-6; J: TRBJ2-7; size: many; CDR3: CASSLRQAIPYEQYF; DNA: TGTGCCAGCAGCTTACGGCAGGCCATCCCCTACGAGCAGTACTTC
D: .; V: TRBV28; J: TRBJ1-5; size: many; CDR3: CASTSQVYQPQHF; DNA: TGTGCCAGCACCTCCCAGGTCTATCAGCCCCAGCATTTT
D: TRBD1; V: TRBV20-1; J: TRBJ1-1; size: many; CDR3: CSAVPGQGAVEAFF; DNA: TGCAGTGCCGTCCCGGGACAGGGGGCAGTCGAAGCTTTCTTT